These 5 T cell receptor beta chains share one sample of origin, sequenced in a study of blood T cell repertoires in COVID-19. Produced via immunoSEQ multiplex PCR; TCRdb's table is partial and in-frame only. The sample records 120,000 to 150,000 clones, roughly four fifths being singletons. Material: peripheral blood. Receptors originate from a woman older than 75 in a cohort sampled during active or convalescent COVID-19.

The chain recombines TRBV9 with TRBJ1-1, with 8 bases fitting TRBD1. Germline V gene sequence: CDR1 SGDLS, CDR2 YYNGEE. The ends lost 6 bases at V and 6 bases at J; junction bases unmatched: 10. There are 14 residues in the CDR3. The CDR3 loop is CASNKYDRGSEAFF. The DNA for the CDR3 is TGTGCCAGCAATAAATACGACAGGGGCTCTGAAGCTTTCTTT.

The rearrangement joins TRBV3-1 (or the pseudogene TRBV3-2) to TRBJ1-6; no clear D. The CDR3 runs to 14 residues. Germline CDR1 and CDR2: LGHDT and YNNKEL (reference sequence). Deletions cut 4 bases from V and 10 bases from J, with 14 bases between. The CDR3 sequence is CASSLRRAGSPLHF. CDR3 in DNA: TGTGCCAGCAGCCTCCGACGGGCGGGATCACCCCTCCACTTT.

CDR3 loop: CASSPRIPGQGANEQYF. The CDR3 region has the DNA TGTGCCAGCTCACCACGTATACCCGGACAGGGGGCGAACGAGCAGTACTTC. The rearrangement links TRBV18 to TRBJ2-7, with TRBD1 matching 11 bases. V gave up 1 base and J gave up 5 bases; unmatched junction bases: 10. From germline, CDR1 is KGHSH and CDR2 LQKENI. This CDR3 is built from 17 residues.

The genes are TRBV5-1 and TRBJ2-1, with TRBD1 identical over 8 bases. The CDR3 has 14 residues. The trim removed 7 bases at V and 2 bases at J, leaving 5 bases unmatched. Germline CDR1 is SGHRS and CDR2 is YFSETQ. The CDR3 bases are TGCGCCAGCGGTTCGGGACAGGCCTACAATGAGCAGTTCTTC. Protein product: CASGSGQAYNEQFF.

The CDR3: CASSSTLFNEKLFF. The CDR3 DNA reads as TGTGCCAGCAGCTCGACATTGTTCAATGAAAAACTGTTTTTT. The chain has TRBV7-8 and TRBJ1-4; no firm D call. The CDR3 extends over 14 amino acids. V lost 4 bases to trimming and J lost 5 bases, with 11 bases between them. The germline CDR1 and CDR2 sequences are SGHVS and FQNEAQ.